A selection of T cell receptor beta chains follows, all from one sample in a study of radiotherapy plus CTLA-4 blockade in lung cancer. Produced via immunoSEQ multiplex PCR; TCRdb's table is partial and in-frame only. Of some 50,000 clones listed, 80% to 90% were seen once; the top ten hold roughly 4.9%. This sample comprised peripheral blood, obtained from a patient treated with radiotherapy plus ipilimumab. Source of these receptors: a human donor with non-small cell lung cancer whose response to radiotherapy plus ipilimumab could not be evaluated. The CDR3 runs from the conserved cysteine through the conserved F or W. Each record gives: J gene, V gene, clone size, D gene, CDR3 DNA, CDR3 protein. A D gene is named only where the DNA matches it firmly. Size is omitted from some rows. Given values are once, few, many or a class for expanded clones.

J: TRBJ1-1
V: TRBV6-5
size: NA
D: NA
DNA: TGTGCCAGCAGTTACTCCCGTCGGTTGACTGAAGCTTTCTTT
CDR3: CASSYSRRLTEAFF

J: TRBJ2-3
V: TRBV29-1
size: NA
D: TRBD1
DNA: TGCAGCGTCCCTGACAGGGACACAGATACGCAGTATTTT
CDR3: CSVPDRDTDTQYF

J: TRBJ2-1
V: TRBV11-2
size: once
D: TRBD1
DNA: TGTGCCAGCAGCTTATTGACAGGGTACTACAATGAGCAGTTCTTC
CDR3: CASSLLTGYYNEQFF

J: TRBJ1-2
V: TRBV5-1
size: NA
D: NA
DNA: TGCGCCAGCAGTCGGGGGGATGTGGACGAATTCTACACCTTC
CDR3: CASSRGDVDEFYTF

J: TRBJ2-3
V: TRBV28
size: NA
D: NA
DNA: TGTGCCAGCAGTTCCCGGGCAGGGCCAGCAGATACGCAGTATTTT
CDR3: CASSSRAGPADTQYF

J: TRBJ1-1
V: TRBV29-1
size: few
D: NA
DNA: TGCAGCGGTAGTTCAGGGGTCGAAGCTTTCTTT
CDR3: CSGSSGVEAFF

J: TRBJ2-1
V: TRBV10-3
size: NA
D: TRBD2
DNA: TGTGCCATCAGCCCCGGGACTAGCGGAACAGGAGTCAATGAGCAGTTCTTC
CDR3: CAISPGTSGTGVNEQFF

J: TRBJ1-1
V: TRBV19
size: once
D: TRBD1
DNA: TGTGCCAGTAGCTACCCCGGGACAGCGAAGAACACTGAAGCTTTCTTT
CDR3: CASSYPGTAKNTEAFF

J: TRBJ2-7
V: TRBV5-1
size: NA
D: NA
DNA: TGCGCCAGCAGCGGGGCCGCCGGGTCCTACGAGCAGTACTTC
CDR3: CASSGAAGSYEQYF

J: TRBJ2-7
V: TRBV15
size: NA
D: TRBD1
DNA: TGTGCCACCAGCAGGTACAGGGGTTCCCCCTACGAGCAGTACTTC
CDR3: CATSRYRGSPYEQYF

J: TRBJ2-2
V: TRBV6-1
size: NA
D: TRBD2
DNA: TGTGCCACTTCGGGACTAGGGGAGACCGGGGAGCTGTTTTTT
CDR3: CATSGLGETGELFF

J: TRBJ2-2
V: TRBV28
size: NA
D: NA
DNA: TGTGCCAGTTCAGGGACAACCGGGGAGCTGTTTTTT
CDR3: CASSGTTGELFF

J: TRBJ1-1
V: TRBV4-2
size: NA
D: TRBD1
DNA: TGTGCCAGCGCCGGGACAGGCAACACTGAAGCTTTCTTT
CDR3: CASAGTGNTEAFF

J: TRBJ1-5
V: TRBV19
size: NA
D: TRBD1
DNA: TGTGCCAGTAGTGGGACAGGGGGGTCAAGACAGCCCCAGCATTTT
CDR3: CASSGTGGSRQPQHF

J: TRBJ2-1
V: TRBV27
size: once
D: NA
DNA: TGTGCCAGCAGTGGGGCTAACAATGAGCAGTTCTTC
CDR3: CASSGANNEQFF

J: TRBJ2-3
V: TRBV6-5
size: NA
D: TRBD1
DNA: TGTGCCAGCAGTCGGGGACAGCCCACAGATACGCAGTATTTT
CDR3: CASSRGQPTDTQYF

J: TRBJ1-2
V: TRBV19
size: NA
D: TRBD1
DNA: TGTGCCACCGGGACAGGGGGATACTATGGCTACACCTTC
CDR3: CATGTGGYYGYTF

J: TRBJ1-2
V: TRBV5-1
size: NA
D: NA
DNA: TGCGCCAGTAGGGGTACCTCTAACTATGGCTACACCTTC
CDR3: CASRGTSNYGYTF

J: TRBJ2-7
V: TRBV9
size: NA
D: TRBD2
DNA: TGTGCCAGCAGCGTGACTAGCGGGAGGGTAGACAGTGAGCAGTACTTC
CDR3: CASSVTSGRVDSEQYF

J: TRBJ2-3
V: TRBV4-2
size: NA
D: TRBD2
DNA: TGTGCCAGCAGCCAAGATCTAGCGGGAGAAGAAGCAGATACGCAGTATTTT
CDR3: CASSQDLAGEEADTQYF

J: TRBJ1-1
V: TRBV11-2
size: NA
D: TRBD1
DNA: TGTGCCAGCACGGACAGGCGACGCGGCACTGAAGCTTTCTTT
CDR3: CASTDRRRGTEAFF

J: TRBJ2-7
V: TRBV4-2
size: NA
D: TRBD1
DNA: TGTGCCAGCAGCCATGTGGGACAGGGACTTTCCTACGAGCAGTACTTC
CDR3: CASSHVGQGLSYEQYF

J: TRBJ2-2
V: TRBV2
size: NA
D: NA
DNA: TGTGCCAGCAGCGGGAGCTCGTTAGGGCTGTTTTTT
CDR3: CASSGSSLGLFF

J: TRBJ1-1
V: TRBV11-1
size: NA
D: NA
DNA: TGTGCCAGCAGCTTACCTCAGAATGAAGCTTTCTTT
CDR3: CASSLPQNEAFF

J: TRBJ2-7
V: TRBV7-2
size: once
D: TRBD2
DNA: TGTGCCAGCAGCCCCGGGGGGTACGAGCAGTACTTC
CDR3: CASSPGGYEQYF

J: TRBJ2-7
V: TRBV7-9
size: NA
D: NA
DNA: TGTGCCAGCAGCATCCGGACAGCTTACGAGCAGTACTTC
CDR3: CASSIRTAYEQYF

J: TRBJ2-7
V: TRBV27
size: NA
D: TRBD1
DNA: TGTGCCAGCAGTTCTTTCCGGGACAGGGTCTACGAGCAGTACTTC
CDR3: CASSSFRDRVYEQYF

J: TRBJ2-1
V: TRBV28
size: NA
D: TRBD2
DNA: TGTGCCAGCAGCACCCTCCTAGCGGGAGCTTACAATGAGCAGTTCTTC
CDR3: CASSTLLAGAYNEQFF

J: TRBJ2-1
V: TRBV7-8
size: NA
D: TRBD2
DNA: TGTGCCAGCCGAACCGCTCTAGCGGGAGAAAGGAATGAGCAGTTCTTC
CDR3: CASRTALAGERNEQFF

J: TRBJ1-6
V: TRBV19
size: once
D: TRBD1
DNA: TGTGCCAGTAGCAAAACCGGGACAGGGTTCAATTCACCCCTCCACTTT
CDR3: CASSKTGTGFNSPLHF

J: TRBJ2-2
V: TRBV7-3
size: NA
D: TRBD2
DNA: TGTGCCAGCAGCTTACGGGCTTCTAGCGGGAAAGGGGCCGGGGAGCTGTTTTTT
CDR3: CASSLRASSGKGAGELFF

J: TRBJ2-1
V: TRBV27
size: few
D: TRBD1
DNA: TGTGCCAGCAGTTCCCGGGACAGCTCCTACAATGAGCAGTTCTTC
CDR3: CASSSRDSSYNEQFF

J: TRBJ2-6
V: TRBV28
size: NA
D: NA
DNA: TGTGCCAGCAGTTTATCTTGGGGGGACAGTAGCCTTCCCTCTGGGGCCAACGTCCTGACTTTC
CDR3: CASSLSWGDSSLPSGANVLTF

J: TRBJ2-3
V: TRBV9
size: NA
D: NA
DNA: TGTGCCAGCACAGCAGGGGTGAGAGGGGGATATGATACGCAGTATTTT
CDR3: CASTAGVRGGYDTQYF

J: TRBJ2-6
V: TRBV10-3
size: NA
D: TRBD1
DNA: TGTGCCATCTACGGGTTAACAGGGGAAGCTGGGGCCAACGTCCTGACTTTC
CDR3: CAIYGLTGEAGANVLTF

J: TRBJ2-6
V: TRBV6-5
size: NA
D: NA
DNA: TGTGCCAGCAGCTACGGCATCTCGGGGGCCAACGTCCTGACTTTC
CDR3: CASSYGISGANVLTF

J: TRBJ1-2
V: TRBV5-6
size: NA
D: NA
DNA: TGTGCCAGCAGCCCACCCGAGTGGGGGGGGTTCTATGGCTACACCTTC
CDR3: CASSPPEWGGFYGYTF

J: TRBJ1-1
V: TRBV12-5
size: NA
D: NA
DNA: TGTGCTAGTGGTTACAACACAGGATCGAACACTGAAGCTTTCTTT
CDR3: CASGYNTGSNTEAFF

J: TRBJ1-2
V: TRBV7-9
size: NA
D: NA
DNA: TGTGCCAGCAGCTTACTACAGGAAGGCTACACCTTC
CDR3: CASSLLQEGYTF

J: TRBJ1-6
V: TRBV4-3
size: NA
D: TRBD1
DNA: TGCGCCAGCAGCCGAGTCTCGGGACAGGGTAATTCACCCCTCCACTTT
CDR3: CASSRVSGQGNSPLHF

J: TRBJ2-7
V: TRBV2
size: NA
D: NA
DNA: TGTGCCAGCAGGGGGGCAGGGCGGTCCGAGCAGTACTTC
CDR3: CASRGAGRSEQYF

J: TRBJ1-2
V: TRBV6-1
size: NA
D: NA
DNA: TGTGCCAGCGCTCTTGGGAGCGGAGGCGTGGATGGCTACACCTTC
CDR3: CASALGSGGVDGYTF

J: TRBJ2-7
V: TRBV7-9
size: NA
D: TRBD2
DNA: TGTGCCAGCAGCCGGAGCGGGAGCTCCTACGAGCAGTACTTC
CDR3: CASSRSGSSYEQYF

J: TRBJ2-7
V: TRBV28
size: once
D: TRBD2
DNA: TGTGCCACCACTGAATCGGGGGGAAATGAGCAGTACTTC
CDR3: CATTESGGNEQYF

J: TRBJ2-5
V: TRBV7-7
size: NA
D: NA
DNA: TGTGCTAGCAGCTTAGGTCAGGTGGGGACCCAGTACTTC
CDR3: CASSLGQVGTQYF

J: TRBJ1-6
V: TRBV6-4
size: NA
D: TRBD1
DNA: TGTGCCAGCAGTGGGACAGGGAATTCACCCCTCCACTTT
CDR3: CASSGTGNSPLHF

J: TRBJ1-2
V: TRBV6-5
size: NA
D: TRBD1
DNA: TGTGCCAGCAGTTACTGGGGACAGGAAGGCGATGGCTACACCTTC
CDR3: CASSYWGQEGDGYTF

J: TRBJ2-5
V: TRBV6-5
size: once
D: NA
DNA: TGTGCCAGCAGCGAAATGGAGGAGCAAGGGACCCAGTACTTC
CDR3: CASSEMEEQGTQYF

J: TRBJ2-3
V: TRBV7-2
size: NA
D: NA
DNA: TGTGCCAGCAGCCGCCTCGGGACTCCGGGAGATACGCAGTATTTT
CDR3: CASSRLGTPGDTQYF

J: TRBJ1-1
V: TRBV4-1
size: NA
D: TRBD1
DNA: TGCGCCAGCAGATCCACCAGGGGGCTTGTTGAAGCTTTCTTT
CDR3: CASRSTRGLVEAFF